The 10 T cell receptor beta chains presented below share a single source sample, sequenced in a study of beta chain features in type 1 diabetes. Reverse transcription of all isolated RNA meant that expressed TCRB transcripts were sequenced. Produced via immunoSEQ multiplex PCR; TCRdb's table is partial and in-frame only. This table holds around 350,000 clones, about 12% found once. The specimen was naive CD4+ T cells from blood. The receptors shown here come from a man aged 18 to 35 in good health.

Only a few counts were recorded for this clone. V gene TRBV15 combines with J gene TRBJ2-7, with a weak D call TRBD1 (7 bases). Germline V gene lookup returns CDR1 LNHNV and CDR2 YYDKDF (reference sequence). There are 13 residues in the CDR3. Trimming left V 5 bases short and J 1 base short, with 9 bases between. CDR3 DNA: TGTGCCACCAGCGCGGGACAGTCCTACGAGCAGTACTTC. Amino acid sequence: CATSAGQSYEQYF. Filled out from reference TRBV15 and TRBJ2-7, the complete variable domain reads DAMVIQNPRYQVTQFGKPVTLSCSQTLNHNVMYWYQQKSSQAPKLLFHYYDKDFNNEADTPDNFQSRRPNTSFCFLDIRSPGLGDTAMYLCATSAGQSYEQYFGPGTRLTVT.

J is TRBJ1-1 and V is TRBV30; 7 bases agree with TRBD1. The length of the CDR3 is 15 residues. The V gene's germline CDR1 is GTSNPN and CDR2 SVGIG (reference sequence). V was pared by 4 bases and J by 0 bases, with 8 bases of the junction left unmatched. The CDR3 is CAWKGAKIMNTEAFF. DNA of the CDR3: TGTGCCTGGAAGGGGGCCAAAATTATGAACACTGAAGCTTTCTTT.

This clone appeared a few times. The CDR3 DNA reads as TGTGCTAGTGGTGGGGGAGCAGGGGGTAGATATGGCTACACCTTC. Protein sequence: CASGGGAGGRYGYTF. This rearrangement joins TRBV12-5 to TRBJ1-2, with 7 nucleotides matching TRBD1. The CDR3 sequence is 15 residues long. The trim removed 5 bases at V and 5 bases at J, leaving 11 bases unmatched. Germline V CDR1 and CDR2: LGHNT, FRNRAP.

This chain's CDR3 is CASSPRQDLGGYTF. For the CDR3, the DNA is TGTGCCAGCAGCCCGCGCCAGGATTTAGGCGGCTACACCTTC. This chain links TRBV11-2 with TRBJ1-2; D not certain. The V end lost 5 bases, the J end lost 8 bases, and 18 bases lay between the germline ends. The CDR3 length is 14 residues. Looked up from germline, CDR1 is SGHAT and CDR2 is FQNNGV.

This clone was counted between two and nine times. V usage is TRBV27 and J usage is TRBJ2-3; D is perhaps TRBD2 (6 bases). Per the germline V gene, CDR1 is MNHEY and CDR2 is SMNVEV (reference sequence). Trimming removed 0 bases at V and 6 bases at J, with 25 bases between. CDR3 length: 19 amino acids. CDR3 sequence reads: CASSLSFPAEGRGLDTQYF. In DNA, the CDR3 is TGTGCCAGCAGTTTATCGTTCCCGGCGGAGGGACGTGGTTTGGATACGCAGTATTTT.

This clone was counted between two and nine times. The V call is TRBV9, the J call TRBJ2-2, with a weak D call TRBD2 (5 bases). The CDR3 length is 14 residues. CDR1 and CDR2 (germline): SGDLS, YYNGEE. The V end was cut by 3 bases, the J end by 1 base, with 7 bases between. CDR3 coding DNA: TGTGCCAGCAGCGGGACTCAGAACACCGGGGAGCTGTTTTTT. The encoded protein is CASSGTQNTGELFF. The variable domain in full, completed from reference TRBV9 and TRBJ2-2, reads DSGVTQTPKHLITATGQRVTLRCSPRSGDLSVYWYQQSLDQGLQFLIQYYNGEERAKGNILERFSAQQFPDLHSELNLSSLELGDSALYFCASSGTQNTGELFFGEGSRLTVL.

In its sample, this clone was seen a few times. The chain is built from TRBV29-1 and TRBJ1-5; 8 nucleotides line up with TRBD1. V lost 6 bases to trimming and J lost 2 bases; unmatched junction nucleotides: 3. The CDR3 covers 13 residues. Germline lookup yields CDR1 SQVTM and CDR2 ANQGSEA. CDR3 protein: CSVMTGGNQPQHF. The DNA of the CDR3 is TGCAGCGTCATGACAGGGGGCAATCAGCCCCAGCATTTT.

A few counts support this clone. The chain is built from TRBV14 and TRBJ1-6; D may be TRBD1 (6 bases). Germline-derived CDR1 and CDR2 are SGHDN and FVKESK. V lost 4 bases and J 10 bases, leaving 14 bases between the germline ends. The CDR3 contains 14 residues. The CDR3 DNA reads TGTGCCAGCAGCCGACGACAGGCCGGGTCACCCCTCCACTTT. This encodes CASSRRQAGSPLHF.

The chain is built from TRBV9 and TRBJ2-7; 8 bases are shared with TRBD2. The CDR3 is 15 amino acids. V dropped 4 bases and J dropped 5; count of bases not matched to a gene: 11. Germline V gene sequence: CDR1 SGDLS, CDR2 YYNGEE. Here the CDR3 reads CASSPGASGSHEQYF. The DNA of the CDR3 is TGTGCCAGCAGCCCAGGCGCCAGCGGGAGTCACGAGCAGTACTTC.

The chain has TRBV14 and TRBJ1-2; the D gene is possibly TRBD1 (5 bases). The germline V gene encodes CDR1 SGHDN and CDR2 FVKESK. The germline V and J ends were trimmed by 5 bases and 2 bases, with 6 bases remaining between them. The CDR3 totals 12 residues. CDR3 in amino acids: CASSSGNYGYTF. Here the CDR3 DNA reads TGTGCCAGCAGCTCAGGGAACTATGGCTACACCTTC.